This passage covers 15 T cell receptor beta chains from one sample sequenced in a study of molecular identifiers for immune sequencing clone quantification. Each CDR3 protein is one row after TCRdb ran MiXCR on the PCR reads. The table shows 460,000 or so distinct CDR3 sequences, with roughly 26% occurring only once. The sample consisted of naive CD8+ T cells from blood, with Jurkat cell RNA spiked in. Subset: FACS-sorted CD8+CD4-CCR7+CD45RA+ naive T cells. The receptor set was obtained from a human donor in good health. Some libraries in this study had Jurkat cell RNA spiked in.

V and J are TRBV11-2 and TRBJ2-3, with 9 positions matching TRBD2. V was clipped by 2 bases and J by 2 bases; unmatched bases: 2. The CDR3 length is 15 residues. CDR1 SGHAT and CDR2 FQNNGV come from the germline V gene. The CDR3 protein is CASSLLAGTTDTQYF. The CDR3 coding sequence is TGTGCCAGCAGCTTACTAGCGGGGACCACAGATACGCAGTATTTT.

The chain employs TRBV7-9 and TRBJ2-7, with D perhaps matching TRBD2 (6 bases). Trimming removed 1 base at V and 4 bases at J, with 17 bases between. This CDR3 has 16 amino acids. Germline V gene sequence: CDR1 SEHNR, CDR2 FQNEAQ (reference sequence). This CDR3 reads CASSLEAAGIGYEQYF. CDR3 nucleotide sequence: TGTGCCAGCAGCTTAGAGGCCGCGGGAATAGGGTACGAGCAGTACTTC.

This clonotype was recorded many times. The V call is TRBV2, the J call TRBJ2-5; unclear D gene. The CDR3 is made up of 14 amino acids. Trimming shortened V by 4 bases and J by 2 bases, and 11 bases separated the two germline ends. In germline, CDR1 is SNHLY, CDR2 FYNNEI. The CDR3 bases are TGTGCCAGCAGTGCCTGGGAAGAACAAGAGACCCAGTACTTC. As protein: CASSAWEEQETQYF.

This clonotype has a handful of counts. J is TRBJ2-5 and V is TRBV11-2, with 12 bases lining up with TRBD2. Germline CDR1 is SGHAT and CDR2 is FQNNGV. With V trimmed by 1 base and J by 2 bases, 8 bases remained unmatched. The CDR3 is made up of 18 amino acids. The CDR3 DNA sequence: TGTGCCAGCAGCTTAGGACTAGCGGGGGTGATCCTACAAGAGACCCAGTACTTC. This translates into CASSLGLAGVILQETQYF.

Remarks on this clonotype: A much more abundant neighbour one base away suggests this may be a read error. The rearrangement joins TRBV27 to TRBJ1-5; TRBD1 might be the D (6 bases). V was cut by 2 bases and J by 8 bases, with 13 bases left in between. There are 14 residues in the CDR3. From germline, CDR1 is MNHEY and CDR2 SMNVEV (reference sequence). CDR3 loop: CASSLMAGVKPQHF. For the CDR3, the DNA is TGTGCCAGCAGTTTAATGGCAGGGGTGAAGCCCCAGCATTTT.

This clonotype occurred many times. The CDR3 protein is CASSSTPGLDLTGELFF. In DNA, the CDR3 is TGTGCCAGCAGCTCGACGCCGGGACTAGATCTCACCGGGGAGCTGTTTTTT. This chain connects TRBV7-9 to TRBJ2-2; 8 bases match TRBD2. The CDR3 is made up of 17 amino acids. The germline V gene encodes CDR1 SEHNR and CDR2 FQNEAQ (reference sequence). Germline trimming cut 4 bases from V and 4 bases from J; bases unmatched to any gene: 11.

This clonotype was seen a handful of times. The gene calls are TRBV27 and TRBJ1-1; D unresolved. Trimming left V 0 bases short and J 5 bases short, with 10 bases between. The CDR3 sequence is 14 residues long. Per the germline V gene, CDR1 is MNHEY and CDR2 is SMNVEV (reference sequence). The DNA of the CDR3 is TGTGCCAGCAGTTTATCCGTGTTTGGGACTGAAGCTTTCTTT. This gives the protein CASSLSVFGTEAFF.

For this clonotype: A much larger clone differs by one base, so this may be a read error. This sequence joins TRBV2 and TRBJ2-7; D gene ambiguous. Germline CDR1 is SNHLY and CDR2 is FYNNEI. This CDR3 has 14 amino acids. The CDR3: CVSSSPGLSYEQYF. The CDR3 nucleotides read TGTGTCAGCAGCTCCCCAGGCCTCTCCTACGAGCAGTACTTC.

For this clonotype: A much bigger clone sits one base away, suggesting this may be a read error. This chain joins TRBV15 and TRBJ2-3; D is perhaps TRBD2 (6 bases). Germline CDR1 reads LNHNV; CDR2 reads YYDKDF (reference sequence). Deletions cut 3 bases from V and 4 bases from J, with 14 bases between. This CDR3 region has 15 residues. CDR3 coding DNA: TGTGCCACCAGCAGTCCCGGGGGACGTTCAGATACGCAGTATTTT. It is translated as CATSSPGGRSDTQYF.

As regards this clonotype: The germline gene is not matched at one end of the junction; a read error may be the cause. The genes are TRBV7-2 and TRBJ2-1, with D possibly called TRBD1 or TRBD2 (5 bases each). The CDR3 totals 15 residues. Germline values: CDR1 SGHTA, CDR2 FQGNSA. CDR3 DNA: TGTGCCAGCAGCCTAGGGACCAGCTCCTACAATAAGCAGTTCTTC. It codes for CASSLGTSSYNKQFF.

The J gene is TRBJ2-7, the V gene TRBV9; a weak D match, TRBD2 (6 bases). This CDR3 is 14 amino acids long. Per the germline V gene, CDR1 is SGDLS and CDR2 is YYNGEE. The V gene lost 4 bases and the J gene lost 2 bases, with 13 bases spanning the gap. The CDR3 sequence is CASSSDGSPYEQYF. CDR3 nucleotides: TGTGCCAGCAGCTCAGACGGGAGTCCCTACGAGCAGTACTTC. The whole variable domain, filled in from reference TRBV9 and TRBJ2-7, reads DSGVTQTPKHLITATGQRVTLRCSPRSGDLSVYWYQQSLDQGLQFLIQYYNGEERAKGNILERFSAQQFPDLHSELNLSSLELGDSALYFCASSSDGSPYEQYFGPGTRLTVT.

This rearrangement joins TRBV5-5 to TRBJ2-1; D gene unclear. With 4 bases removed from V and 0 bases from J, the gap between germline ends came to 11 bases. Per the germline V gene, CDR1 is SGHKS and CDR2 is YYEKEE (reference sequence). This CDR3 spans 15 amino acids. The CDR3 nucleotides read TGTGCCAGCAGCGAGGCGTCCAGCTCCTACAATGAGCAGTTCTTC. This codes for CASSEASSSYNEQFF. Drawing the rest from reference TRBV5-5 and TRBJ2-1, the complete variable domain is DAGVTQSPTHLIKTRGQQVTLRCSPISGHKSVSWYQQVLGQGPQFIFQYYEKEERGRGNFPDRFSARQFPNYSSELNVNALLLGDSALYLCASSEASSSYNEQFFGPGTRLTVL.

Note on this clonotype: The junction does not match germline at one end; this may be a read error. This chain connects TRBV20-1 to TRBJ1-1; no reliable D call. The germline gives CDR1 DFQATT, CDR2 SNEGSKA (reference sequence). The CDR3 sequence is 11 residues long. The CDR3 here is CSASVNTGAFF. The DNA for the CDR3 is TGCAGTGCTAGTGTAAACACTGGAGCTTTCTTT.

This clonotype was found a few times. The chain couples TRBV15 to TRBJ2-2; possibly TRBD1 for D (6 bases). V lost 0 bases, J lost 3 bases, and 14 bases lay in between. The CDR3 has 17 amino acids. Germline V gives CDR1 LNHNV, CDR2 YYDKDF (reference sequence). The CDR3 is CATSRDRPGQDTGELFF. CDR3 coding DNA: TGTGCCACCAGCAGAGATCGTCCGGGACAAGACACCGGGGAGCTGTTTTTT.

This clonotype was counted between two and nine times. The V and J genes are TRBV11-2 and TRBJ2-7, with 8 positions matching TRBD2. The germline CDR1 and CDR2 sequences are SGHAT and FQNNGV. The trim removed 5 bases at V and 4 bases at J, leaving 7 bases unmatched. This CDR3 region has 14 residues. The CDR3 region is CASSPWTSWYEQYF. For the CDR3, the DNA is TGTGCCAGCAGCCCCTGGACTAGCTGGTACGAGCAGTACTTC.